This T cell receptor beta chain was captured by sequencing in a study of cytomegalovirus exposure and HLA in healthy donors. Germline CDR1 and CDR2: MNHNY and SVGAGI (reference sequence). CDR3 length: 14 residues. Trimming stripped 6 bases from V and 5 bases from J, with 16 bases between. Primers: 60 Vbeta forward and 13 Jbeta reverse. Clones were sequenced by immunoSEQ multiplex PCR, and TCRdb holds only the in-frame ones, with some missing. In the table there are about 150,000 clones, roughly 79% of which are singletons. The chain combines TRBV6-6 with TRBJ1-2; D is ambiguous. This TCR came from a woman aged 25 to 45 in good health and CMV-seronegative. The specimen was PBMCs. The CDR3, as DNA: TGTGCCAGCAGCCCCGGTGGCCGAGGGTATGGCTACACCTTC. This sequence encodes CASSPGGRGYGYTF.